The 3 T cell receptor beta chains presented below share a single source sample, sequenced in a study of blood T cell repertoires in COVID-19. Assay: immunoSEQ multiplex PCR; the TCRdb copy retains only in-frame clones and omits some. The sample lists approximately 250,000 clones, about nine tenths seen once, with more than 1% in the top ten. The material sequenced was PBMCs or T cells enriched from blood (not recorded which). These receptors were collected from a woman between 35 and 50 years old with acute COVID-19.

The chain recombines TRBV11-2 with TRBJ2-1; the D gene is possibly TRBD2 (5 bases). CDR3 length equals 13 residues. Looked up from germline, CDR1 is SGHAT and CDR2 is FQNNGV. V was trimmed by 1 base and J by 11 bases, leaving 12 bases between them. Here the CDR3 DNA reads TGTGCCAGCAGCTTAGGGATCGGAGGAAAGCAGTTCTTC. Translated, it gives CASSLGIGGKQFF.

This chain uses TRBV2 with TRBJ1-2; TRBD1 might be the D (5 bases). The germline CDR1 and CDR2 sequences are SNHLY and FYNNEI. The V end lost 6 bases, the J end lost 5 bases, and 13 bases lay between the germline ends. The CDR3 consists of 13 residues. The CDR3: CASSFFQGYGYTF. The DNA for the CDR3 is TGTGCCAGCAGCTTTTTCCAGGGTTATGGCTACACCTTC.

This clone was seen once. The CDR3 sequence: CALGGEETQYF. CDR3 bases: TGTGCCCTCGGAGGGGAGGAGACCCAGTACTTC. V gene TRBV7-2 combines with J gene TRBJ2-5; possibly TRBD2 for D (6 bases). V gave up 11 bases and J gave up 5 bases, with 12 bases separating them. This CDR3 contains 11 residues. CDR1 is SGHTA, CDR2 FQGNSA, per germline.